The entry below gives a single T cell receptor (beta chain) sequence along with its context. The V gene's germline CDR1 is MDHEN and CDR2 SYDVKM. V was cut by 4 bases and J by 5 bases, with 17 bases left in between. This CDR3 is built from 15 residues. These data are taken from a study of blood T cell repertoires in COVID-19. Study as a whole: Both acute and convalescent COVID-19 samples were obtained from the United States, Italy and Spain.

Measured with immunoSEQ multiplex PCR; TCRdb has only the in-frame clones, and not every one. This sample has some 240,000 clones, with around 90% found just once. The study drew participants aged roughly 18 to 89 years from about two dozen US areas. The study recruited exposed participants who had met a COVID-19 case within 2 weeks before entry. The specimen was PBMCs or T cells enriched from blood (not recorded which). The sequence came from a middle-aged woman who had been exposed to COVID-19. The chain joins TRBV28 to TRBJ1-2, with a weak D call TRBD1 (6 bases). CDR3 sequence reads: CASSSIGTPGYGYTF. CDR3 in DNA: TGTGCCAGCAGTTCTATTGGGACACCCGGGTATGGCTACACCTTC.